What follows are 7 T cell receptor beta chains derived from one specimen sequenced in a study of blood T cell repertoires in COVID-19. Repertoires were generated with immunoSEQ multiplex PCR, while TCRdb's copy carries only in-frame clones and drops some. The sample comprises approximately 350,000 clones, 85% to 90% of which are singletons, and about 7% rests with the top ten. Sequences were obtained from peripheral blood. These receptors were obtained from a woman aged 65 to 85 with COVID-19, enrolled during active disease.

V and J are TRBV19 and TRBJ2-7; 12 bases agree with TRBD2. Per germline, CDR1 LNHDA and CDR2 SQIVND (reference sequence). There are 16 residues in the CDR3. After removal of 1 base from V and 6 bases from J, the junction contained 7 bases not matched to a gene. Here the CDR3 reads CASSIAPSGGASEQYF. The CDR3 coding sequence is TGTGCCAGTAGTATAGCTCCTAGCGGGGGGGCCTCCGAGCAGTACTTC.

This sequence joins TRBV30 and TRBJ1-4; 11 positions agree with TRBD1. Trimming took 8 bases from V and 5 from J; bases not matched to a gene: 19. The CDR3 length is 18 residues. CDR1 GTSNPN and CDR2 SVGIG come from the germline V gene (reference sequence). In nucleotides, the CDR3 is TGTGCCCTTAAAACACCCTGGACAGGGGGCTCGAGAAATGAAAAACTGTTTTTT. This gives the protein CALKTPWTGGSRNEKLFF.

The J gene is TRBJ2-3, the V gene TRBV3-1 (or the pseudogene TRBV3-2); 9 nucleotides align to TRBD2. Germline V lookup: CDR1 LGHDT, CDR2 YNNKEL (reference sequence). This CDR3 has 15 amino acids. The V gene end was trimmed by 3 bases and the J gene end by 5 bases; junction bases not matched to a gene: 6. CDR3 sequence reads: CASSHPGLAGDTQYF. CDR3 nucleotide sequence: TGTGCCAGCAGCCATCCGGGACTAGCCGGAGATACGCAGTATTTT.

This chain connects TRBV12-5 to TRBJ2-2; TRBD2 is a possible D gene (5 bases). Germline V CDR1 and CDR2: LGHNT, FRNRAP. The CDR3 contains 14 residues. Between the trimmed V and J ends, which lost 1 base and 6 bases, there was a span of 9 bases. The CDR3 loop reads CASGLAPSSGELFF. The CDR3 region has the DNA TGTGCTAGTGGTTTGGCTCCTAGCTCCGGGGAGCTGTTTTTT.

This chain links TRBV11-1 with TRBJ2-1; 13 bases line up with TRBD2. Per germline, CDR1 SGHAT and CDR2 FQDESV (reference sequence). This CDR3 is 14 amino acids long. With 3 bases clipped from V and 10 bases from J, the junction kept 3 bases outside the gene matches. The CDR3 DNA reads as TGTGCCAGCAGCTTGACTAGCGGGGGGCCCGAGCAGTTCTTC. This sequence encodes CASSLTSGGPEQFF. Combining the CDR3 with reference TRBV11-1 and TRBJ2-1 gives the whole variable domain EAEVAQSPRYKITEKSQAVAFWCDPISGHATLYWYRQILGQGPELLVQFQDESVVDDSQLPKDRFSAERLKGVDSTLKIQPAELGDSAMYLCASSLTSGGPEQFFGPGTRLTVL.

The chain uses TRBV10-3 and TRBJ1-1; TRBD1 matches 7 bases. The V and J ends lost 5 bases and 4 bases, in that order; junction bases with no gene match: 1. This CDR3 is built from 12 residues. Germline V lookup: CDR1 ENHRY, CDR2 SYGVKD. CDR3 nucleotide sequence: TGTGCCATCAGTTACAGGGGCACTGAAGCTTTCTTT. It codes for CAISYRGTEAFF.

V usage is TRBV7-9 and J usage is TRBJ1-1, with a possible D match to TRBD1 (5 bases). CDR1 SEHNR and CDR2 FQNEAQ come from the germline V gene (reference sequence). The CDR3 has 14 residues. V lost 5 bases and J lost 3, with 13 bases in between. CDR3 amino acids: CASSPPTGYTEAFF. For the CDR3, the DNA is TGTGCCAGCAGCCCCCCTACAGGTTACACTGAAGCTTTCTTT.